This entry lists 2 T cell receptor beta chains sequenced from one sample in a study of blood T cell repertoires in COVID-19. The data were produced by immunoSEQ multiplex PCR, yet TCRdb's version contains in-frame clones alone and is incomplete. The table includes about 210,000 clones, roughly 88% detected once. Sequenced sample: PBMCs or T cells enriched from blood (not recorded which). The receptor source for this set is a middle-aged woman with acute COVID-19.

The CDR3 DNA sequence: TGTGCCAGCAGGGAGATAGGGGTAAAGGGAACCGGGGAGCTGTTTTTT. Translating gives CASREIGVKGTGELFF. The rearrangement uses TRBV28 and TRBJ2-2, with D maybe TRBD1 (5 bases). The CDR3 is 16 amino acids. CDR1 MDHEN and CDR2 SYDVKM come from the germline V gene. The germline V and J ends were trimmed by 6 bases and 5 bases, with 19 bases remaining between them.

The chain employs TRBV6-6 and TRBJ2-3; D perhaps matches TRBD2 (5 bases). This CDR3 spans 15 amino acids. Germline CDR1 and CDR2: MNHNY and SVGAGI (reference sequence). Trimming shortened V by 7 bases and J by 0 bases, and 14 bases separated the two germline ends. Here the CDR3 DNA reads TGTGCCAGCACCATAAGCGGTTCCAGCACAGATACGCAGTATTTT. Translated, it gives CASTISGSSTDTQYF.